This TCR beta chain is drawn from a study of blood T cell repertoires in COVID-19. Across the whole study: PBMCs, B-cell-depleted T cells, or T cells were the source of the cDNA or gDNA that made up the material.

Authors' data handling: Scientists estimated how many nucleated cells there were by amplifying reference gene primers. Clones were read by immunoSEQ multiplex PCR, and TCRdb kept only the in-frame ones, dropping some. D and trimming come from the DNA, and the V and J calls and clone size come from that table. This table holds about 300,000 clones, roughly 84% found once. Patients at the Seattle site were enrolled during active infection and followed longitudinally. V dropped 2 bases and J dropped 7 bases, with 21 bases sitting between them. Germline CDR1 GTSNPN, CDR2 SVGIG (reference sequence). The CDR3 has 16 residues.

The source is a human donor with COVID-19, enrolled during active disease. The donor label of this sample is uncertain. Sequencing was carried out using peripheral blood. The V gene is TRBV30, the J gene TRBJ2-1; a weak D match, TRBD2 (6 bases). The CDR3 reads CAWSRMSAGSGNEQFF. CDR3 coding DNA: TGTGCCTGGAGTCGAATGTCGGCGGGAAGTGGGAATGAGCAGTTCTTC.